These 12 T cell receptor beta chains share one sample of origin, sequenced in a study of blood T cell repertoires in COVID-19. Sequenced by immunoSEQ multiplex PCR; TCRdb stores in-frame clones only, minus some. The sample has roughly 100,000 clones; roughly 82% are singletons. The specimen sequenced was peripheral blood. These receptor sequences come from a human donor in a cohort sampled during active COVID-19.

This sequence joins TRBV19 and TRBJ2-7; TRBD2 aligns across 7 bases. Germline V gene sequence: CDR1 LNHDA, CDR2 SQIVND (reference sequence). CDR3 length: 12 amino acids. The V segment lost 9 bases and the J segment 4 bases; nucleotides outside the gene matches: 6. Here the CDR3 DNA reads TGTGCCAGCCACGGACTAGGGTACGAGCAGTACTTC. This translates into CASHGLGYEQYF. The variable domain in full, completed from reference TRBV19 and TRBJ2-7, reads DGGITQSPKYLFRKEGQNVTLSCEQNLNHDAMYWYRQDPGQGLRLIYYSQIVNDFQKGDIAEGYSVSREKKESFPLTVTSAQKNPTAFYLCASHGLGYEQYFGPGTRLTVT.

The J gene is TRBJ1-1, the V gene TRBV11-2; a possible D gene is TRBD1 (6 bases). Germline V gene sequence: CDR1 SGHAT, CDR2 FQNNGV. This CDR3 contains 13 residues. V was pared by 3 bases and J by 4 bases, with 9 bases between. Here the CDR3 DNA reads TGTGCCAGCAGCTTCGGCAGGGGCACTGAAGCTTTCTTT. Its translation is CASSFGRGTEAFF.

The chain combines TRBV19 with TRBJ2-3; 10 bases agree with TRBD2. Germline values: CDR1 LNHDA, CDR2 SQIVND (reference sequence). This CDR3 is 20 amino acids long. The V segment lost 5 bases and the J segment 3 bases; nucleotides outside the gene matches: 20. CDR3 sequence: CASSRRYSGGAGASTDTQYF. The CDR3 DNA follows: TGTGCCAGTAGTCGACGGTACAGCGGGGGGGCCGGTGCTTCGACAGATACGCAGTATTTT.

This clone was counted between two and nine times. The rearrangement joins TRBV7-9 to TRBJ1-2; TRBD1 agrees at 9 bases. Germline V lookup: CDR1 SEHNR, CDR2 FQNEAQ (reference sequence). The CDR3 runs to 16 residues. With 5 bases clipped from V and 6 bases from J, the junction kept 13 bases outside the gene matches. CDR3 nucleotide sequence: TGTGCCAGCAGCAGAGGGGAGGGACAGGGAATGAATGGCTACACCTTC. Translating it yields CASSRGEGQGMNGYTF.

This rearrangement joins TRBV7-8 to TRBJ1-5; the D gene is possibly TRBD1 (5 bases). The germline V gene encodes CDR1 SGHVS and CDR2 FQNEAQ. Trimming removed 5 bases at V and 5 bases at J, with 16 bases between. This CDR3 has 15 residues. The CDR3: CASSLGRRGHQPQHF. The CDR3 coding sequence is TGTGCCAGCAGCCTCGGAAGGCGGGGCCATCAGCCCCAGCATTTT.

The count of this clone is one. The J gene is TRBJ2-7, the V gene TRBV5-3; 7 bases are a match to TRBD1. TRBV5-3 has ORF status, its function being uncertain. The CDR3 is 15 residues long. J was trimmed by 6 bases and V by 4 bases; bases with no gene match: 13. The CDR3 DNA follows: TGTGCCAGAAGCATCGACAGGGCCACTTTTTGCGAGCAGTACTTC. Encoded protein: CARSIDRATFCEQYF.

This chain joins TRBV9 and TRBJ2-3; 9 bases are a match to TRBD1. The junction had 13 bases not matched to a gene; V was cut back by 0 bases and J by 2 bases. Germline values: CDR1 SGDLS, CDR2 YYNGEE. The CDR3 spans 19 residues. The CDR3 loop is CASSVATGQGWAYTDTQYF. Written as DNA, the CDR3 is TGTGCCAGCAGCGTAGCTACGGGACAGGGCTGGGCATACACAGATACGCAGTATTTT.

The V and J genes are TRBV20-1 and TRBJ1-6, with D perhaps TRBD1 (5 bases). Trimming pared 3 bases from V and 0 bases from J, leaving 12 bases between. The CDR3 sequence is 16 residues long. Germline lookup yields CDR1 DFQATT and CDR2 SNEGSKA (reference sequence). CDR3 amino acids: CSASAQASSYNSPLHF. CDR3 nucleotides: TGCAGTGCTAGTGCACAGGCGAGCTCCTATAATTCACCCCTCCACTTT.

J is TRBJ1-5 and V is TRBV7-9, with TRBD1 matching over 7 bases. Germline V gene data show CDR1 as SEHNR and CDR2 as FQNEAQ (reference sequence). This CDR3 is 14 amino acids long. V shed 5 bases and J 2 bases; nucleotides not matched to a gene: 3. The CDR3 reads CASSDDRGNQPQHF. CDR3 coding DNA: TGTGCCAGCAGCGATGACAGGGGCAATCAGCCCCAGCATTTT.

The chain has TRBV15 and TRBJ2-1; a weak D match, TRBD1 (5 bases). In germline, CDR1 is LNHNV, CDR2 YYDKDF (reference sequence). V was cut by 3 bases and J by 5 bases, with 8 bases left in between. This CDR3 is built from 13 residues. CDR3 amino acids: CATSRNRNNEQFF. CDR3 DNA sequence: TGTGCCACCAGCAGGAACAGGAACAATGAGCAGTTCTTC.

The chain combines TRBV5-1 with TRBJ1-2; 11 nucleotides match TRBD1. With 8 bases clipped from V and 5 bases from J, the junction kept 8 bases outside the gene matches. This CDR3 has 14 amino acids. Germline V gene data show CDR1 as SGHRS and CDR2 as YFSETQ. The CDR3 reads CASTEGTGGYGYTF. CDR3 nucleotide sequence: TGCGCCAGTACCGAAGGGACAGGGGGATATGGCTACACCTTC.

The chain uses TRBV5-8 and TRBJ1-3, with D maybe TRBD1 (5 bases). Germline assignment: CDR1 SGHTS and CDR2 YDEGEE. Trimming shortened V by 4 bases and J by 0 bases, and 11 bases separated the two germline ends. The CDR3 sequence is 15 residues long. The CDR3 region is CASSLQGFSGNTIYF. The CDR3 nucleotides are TGTGCCAGCAGCCTGCAGGGCTTCTCTGGAAACACCATATATTTT.